The 30 T cell receptor beta chains below come from one sample, sequenced in a study of shared clonotypes between healthy human individuals. The method was immunoSEQ multiplex PCR; TCRdb's version includes in-frame clones alone and lacks a portion of them. Among a few million clones listed, about 92% were seen once. Material: naive CD4+ T cells sorted from blood. As for subset: CD45RA+ positively selected. The source is a young man in good health.

To note about this clone: The sample contains more than one DNA sequence encoding this CDR3. The chain couples TRBV11-2 to TRBJ1-2, with D possibly being TRBD1 (6 bases). Trimming took 1 base from V and 5 from J, leaving 8 bases between them. CDR1 SGHAT and CDR2 FQNNGV come from the germline V gene. This CDR3 is 13 amino acids long. Here the CDR3 DNA reads TGTGCCAGCAGCTTAGGGACAGTGTATGGCTACACCTTC. Translating gives CASSLGTVYGYTF.

This chain joins TRBV5-1 and TRBJ2-3; TRBD1 matches 8 bases. CDR1 is SGHRS, CDR2 YFSETQ, per germline. The CDR3 length is 14 residues. The V segment lost 7 bases and the J segment 2 bases; nucleotides outside the gene matches: 6. The CDR3 spells CASRQGANTDTQYF. For the CDR3, the DNA is TGCGCCAGCCGCCAGGGGGCGAACACAGATACGCAGTATTTT.

V is TRBV27 and J is TRBJ2-2; weak D call: TRBD1 (8 bases). The CDR3 extends over 14 amino acids. V lost 5 bases and J lost 5, with 12 bases in between. CDR1 MNHEY and CDR2 SMNVEV come from the germline V gene (reference sequence). The chain's CDR3 is CASSQQGGTGELFF. For the CDR3, the DNA is TGTGCCAGCAGTCAACAGGGGGGGACCGGGGAGCTGTTTTTT.

This chain uses TRBV30 with TRBJ2-7, with a possible D match to TRBD2 (5 bases). The CDR3 has 18 amino acids. Germline-derived CDR1 and CDR2 are GTSNPN and SVGIG (reference sequence). The germline V and J ends were trimmed by 5 bases and 1 base, with 27 bases remaining between them. The DNA of the CDR3 is TGTGCCTGGCACCCTAGATCGGTAGTCGGGGATCCGTCCTACGAGCAGTACTTC. Protein: CAWHPRSVVGDPSYEQYF.

The chain combines TRBV4-1 with TRBJ2-1; a possible D gene is TRBD1 (5 bases). Germline lookup yields CDR1 MGHRA and CDR2 YSYEKL. The CDR3 has 16 amino acids. V lost 2 bases and J 4 bases, leaving 15 bases between the germline ends. The CDR3 DNA follows: TGCGCCAGCAGCCAAAGGGGCGAAGACCTATACAATGAGCAGTTCTTC. Translated: CASSQRGEDLYNEQFF.

This chain connects TRBV5-1 to TRBJ2-1, with 10 bases lining up with TRBD2. Germline values: CDR1 SGHRS, CDR2 YFSETQ. CDR3 length: 14 residues. The V gene end was trimmed by 9 bases and the J gene end by 4 bases; junction bases not matched to a gene: 7. CDR3 sequence: CATALAGDYNEQFF. The DNA of the CDR3 is TGCGCCACGGCCCTAGCGGGAGATTACAATGAGCAGTTCTTC.

This clone came up a few times. CDR3 nucleotides: TGTGCCTGGAGTGGTGGGGGAGGAGGTCAGCCCCAGCATTTT. It encodes CAWSGGGGGQPQHF. V gene TRBV30 combines with J gene TRBJ1-5; D perhaps matches TRBD1 (5 bases). CDR3 length equals 14 residues. V lost 1 base and J lost 6, with 13 bases in between. The V gene's germline CDR1 is GTSNPN and CDR2 SVGIG (reference sequence).

Notes on this clone: In the same sample, other DNA sequences code for this CDR3. The genes are TRBV20-1 and TRBJ2-5; D remains ambiguous. The CDR3 sequence is 11 residues long. Trimming took off 5 bases at V and 5 bases at J, with 9 bases between the two ends. Germline values: CDR1 DFQATT, CDR2 SNEGSKA (reference sequence). The CDR3 sequence is CSALGQETQYF. The CDR3 DNA reads TGCAGTGCTTTAGGTCAGGAGACCCAGTACTTC.

The CDR3 nucleotides are TGTGCCAGTAGTGCTAGAGGGCCTTGGGAGACCCAGTACTTC. This translates into CASSARGPWETQYF. This sequence joins TRBV19 and TRBJ2-5; the D gene is possibly TRBD2 (5 bases). V lost 5 bases, J lost 5 bases, and 15 bases lay in between. The CDR3 contains 14 residues. From germline, CDR1 is LNHDA and CDR2 SQIVND (reference sequence).

The chain joins TRBV6-8 to TRBJ2-5; no firm D call. The V and J ends lost 3 bases and 1 base respectively, with 9 bases between them. Germline V gene data show CDR1 as MNHGY and CDR2 as SAAAGT. This CDR3 contains 14 residues. In DNA, the CDR3 is TGTGCCAGCAGTTATGGTGCCCTCCAAGAGACCCAGTACTTC. Protein product: CASSYGALQETQYF.

The chain couples TRBV28 to TRBJ2-7; possibly TRBD2 for D (7 bases). The CDR3 consists of 15 residues. The germline V gene encodes CDR1 MDHEN and CDR2 SYDVKM. Trimming shortened V by 2 bases and J by 3 bases, and 14 bases separated the two germline ends. CDR3 DNA: TGTGCCAGCAGTTTAGGGGGGGGCCCGAACTACGAGCAGTACTTC. Translating it yields CASSLGGGPNYEQYF. The full variable domain, in which reference TRBV28 and TRBJ2-7 provide the parts outside the CDR3, is DVKVTQSSRYLVKRTGEKVFLECVQDMDHENMFWYRQDPGLGLRLIYFSYDVKMKEKGDIPEGYSVSREKKERFSLILESASTNQTSMYLCASSLGGGPNYEQYFGPGTRLTVT.

CDR3 nucleotide sequence: TGTGCCAGCTCTCCCAGGCAGCCCCAGCATTTT. This gives the protein CASSPRQPQHF. This chain joins TRBV9 and TRBJ1-5; the D is unclear. V lost 7 bases to trimming and J lost 7 bases, with 9 bases between them. The CDR3 contains 11 residues. CDR1 and CDR2 (germline): SGDLS, YYNGEE.

This chain joins TRBV7-8 and TRBJ2-5, with D possibly being TRBD2 (5 bases). The CDR3 is 14 residues long. Per germline, CDR1 SGHVS and CDR2 FQNEAQ. The V gene lost 1 base and the J gene lost 3 bases, with 9 bases spanning the gap. CDR3 nucleotides: TGTGCCAGCAGCTTAGTGGCTAGCAAAGAGACCCAGTACTTC. Amino acids: CASSLVASKETQYF.

CDR3: CAWSSQSDTQYF. In DNA form, the CDR3 reads TGTGCCTGGAGTTCACAGTCAGATACGCAGTATTTT. The chain couples TRBV30 to TRBJ2-3; D ambiguous. The germline V gene has CDR1 GTSNPN and CDR2 SVGIG (reference sequence). The V gene lost 2 bases and the J gene lost 4 bases, with 7 bases spanning the gap. The CDR3 extends over 12 amino acids.

The genes are TRBV5-4 and TRBJ1-6; perhaps TRBD1 as D (6 bases). CDR3 length: 15 residues. Trimming took 0 bases from V and 3 from J, leaving 7 bases between them. In germline, CDR1 is SGHNT, CDR2 YYREEE (reference sequence). CDR3 in DNA: TGTGCCAGCAGCTTGGGACAGGACTATAATTCACCCCTCCACTTT. The encoded protein is CASSLGQDYNSPLHF.

The chain couples TRBV15 to TRBJ1-4; TRBD1 might be the D (6 bases). V was shortened by 2 bases and J by 5 bases, with 12 bases between the two germline ends. This CDR3 spans 15 amino acids. Germline V gives CDR1 LNHNV, CDR2 YYDKDF (reference sequence). The CDR3 coding sequence is TGTGCCACCAGCAGATCTGGGGGCGAAAATGAAAAACTGTTTTTT. It yields the protein CATSRSGGENEKLFF.

J is TRBJ2-5 and V is TRBV11-2; 16 positions agree with TRBD2. The trim removed 4 bases at V and 4 bases at J, leaving 6 bases unmatched. This CDR3 has 17 residues. Germline assignment: CDR1 SGHAT and CDR2 FQNNGV. This CDR3 is CASSSPGLAGGPETQYF. For the CDR3, the DNA is TGTGCCAGCAGCTCTCCGGGACTAGCGGGAGGGCCAGAGACCCAGTACTTC.

V usage is TRBV6-6 and J usage is TRBJ2-2, with unresolved D. Germline-derived CDR1 and CDR2 are MNHNY and SVGAGI (reference sequence). The CDR3 extends over 15 amino acids. The V end lost 0 bases, the J end lost 6 bases, and 11 bases lay between the germline ends. In nucleotides, the CDR3 is TGTGCCAGCAGTTACTCTTCCAGTAGGGCCGGGGAGCTGTTTTTT. This gives the protein CASSYSSSRAGELFF.

This chain joins TRBV6-6 and TRBJ2-7; D not resolved. CDR3 length: 12 residues. Germline-derived CDR1 and CDR2 are MNHNY and SVGAGI (reference sequence). The ends were cut back, 6 bases at V and 6 bases at J, with 12 bases in the middle. CDR3 sequence reads: CASSPRAVEQYF. The DNA of the CDR3 is TGTGCCAGCAGCCCTAGGGCGGTCGAGCAGTACTTC.

V is TRBV10-1 and J is TRBJ1-6; D uncertain. Trimming removed 8 bases at V and 7 bases at J, with 12 bases between. The CDR3 length is 13 residues. From germline, CDR1 is WNHNN and CDR2 SYGVQD (reference sequence). The CDR3 loop reads CASAQDGNSPLHF. As DNA, the CDR3 is TGCGCCAGCGCTCAGGATGGAAATTCACCCCTCCACTTT.

This chain connects TRBV6-5 to TRBJ1-2; D not resolved. The CDR3 runs 14 residues. V shed 2 bases and J shed 3 bases, with 10 bases lying between them. Germline values: CDR1 MNHEY, CDR2 SVGAGI. The CDR3 reads CASSYRRTDYGYTF. The CDR3 DNA is TGTGCCAGCAGTTACCGCAGGACGGACTATGGCTACACCTTC.

The CDR3 is CASSREAGEETQYF. The CDR3 bases are TGTGCCAGCAGTCGAGAGGCGGGGGAAGAGACCCAGTACTTC. The chain couples TRBV9 to TRBJ2-5, with 7 bases matching TRBD2. Germline V lookup: CDR1 SGDLS, CDR2 YYNGEE. Trimming at V came to 5 bases and at J to 3 bases, leaving 7 bases not matched to a gene. This CDR3 spans 14 amino acids.

The rearrangement joins TRBV20-1 to TRBJ2-3; no reliable D call. Germline CDR1 DFQATT, CDR2 SNEGSKA (reference sequence). V lost 6 bases, J lost 10 bases, and 14 bases lay in between. The CDR3 consists of 11 residues. The chain's CDR3 is CSAPGSEAQYF. The CDR3 DNA reads TGCAGTGCCCCCGGGTCTGAGGCGCAGTATTTT.

V gene TRBV5-1 combines with J gene TRBJ2-7, with D tentatively TRBD1 (6 bases). There are 18 residues in the CDR3. The germline V and J ends were trimmed by 3 bases and 2 bases, with 24 bases remaining between them. CDR1 is SGHRS, CDR2 YFSETQ, per germline. Here the CDR3 DNA reads TGCGCCAGCAGCTACCAACCCTTGGACAGCGAGGGACCCTACGAGCAGTACTTC. This translates into CASSYQPLDSEGPYEQYF.

This clone was picked up one time. The CDR3 reads CASSLRQGHSYEQYF. The CDR3 nucleotides are TGCGCCAGCAGCTTGAGACAGGGGCACTCCTACGAGCAGTACTTC. The chain has TRBV5-1 and TRBJ2-7, with 8 bases fitting TRBD1. Germline V gene lookup returns CDR1 SGHRS and CDR2 YFSETQ. The length of the CDR3 is 15 residues. After removal of 1 base from V and 0 bases from J, the junction contained 3 bases not matched to a gene.

The chain joins TRBV28 to TRBJ1-3; possibly TRBD1 for D (6 bases). Germline assignment: CDR1 MDHEN and CDR2 SYDVKM. V lost 6 bases, J lost 0 bases, and 15 bases lay in between. The CDR3 contains 16 residues. CDR3 bases: TGTGCCAGCAGGAACCGGGACACCTACTCTGGAAACACCATATATTTT. It translates to CASRNRDTYSGNTIYF.

The V gene is TRBV7-2, the J gene TRBJ1-1, with D unresolved. This CDR3 has 13 residues. The germline V gene encodes CDR1 SGHTA and CDR2 FQGNSA. V was pared by 8 bases and J by 0 bases, with 10 bases between. The CDR3 coding sequence is TGTGCCAGCCTTGAGAGTATGAACACTGAAGCTTTCTTT. Translated, it gives CASLESMNTEAFF.

The chain couples TRBV6-5 to TRBJ1-3; maybe TRBD1 (6 bases). This CDR3 region has 15 residues. Between the trimmed V and J ends, which lost 4 bases and 1 base, there was a span of 11 bases. Looked up from germline, CDR1 is MNHEY and CDR2 is SVGAGI. CDR3 sequence (DNA): TGTGCCAGCAGTTTCGGGGGCGAGTCTGGAAACACCATATATTTT. Amino acid sequence: CASSFGGESGNTIYF.

This clone was seen once. The V and J genes are TRBV11-2 and TRBJ2-3; 9 bases fit TRBD1. The CDR3 loop spans 15 amino acids. The junction had 6 bases not matched to a gene; V was cut back by 5 bases and J by 3 bases. Germline CDR1 SGHAT, CDR2 FQNNGV. CDR3 nucleotides: TGTGCCAGCAGCCCGGGGACAGGGTTTACAGATACGCAGTATTTT. The encoded protein is CASSPGTGFTDTQYF.

The chain recombines TRBV14 with TRBJ2-1; TRBD1 agrees at 7 bases. This CDR3 has 15 residues. The ends lost 3 bases at V and 2 bases at J; junction bases unmatched: 4. Germline-derived CDR1 and CDR2 are SGHDN and FVKESK. CDR3 sequence: CASSQRQGPYNEQFF. In DNA, the CDR3 is TGTGCCAGCAGCCAGAGACAGGGACCCTACAATGAGCAGTTCTTC.